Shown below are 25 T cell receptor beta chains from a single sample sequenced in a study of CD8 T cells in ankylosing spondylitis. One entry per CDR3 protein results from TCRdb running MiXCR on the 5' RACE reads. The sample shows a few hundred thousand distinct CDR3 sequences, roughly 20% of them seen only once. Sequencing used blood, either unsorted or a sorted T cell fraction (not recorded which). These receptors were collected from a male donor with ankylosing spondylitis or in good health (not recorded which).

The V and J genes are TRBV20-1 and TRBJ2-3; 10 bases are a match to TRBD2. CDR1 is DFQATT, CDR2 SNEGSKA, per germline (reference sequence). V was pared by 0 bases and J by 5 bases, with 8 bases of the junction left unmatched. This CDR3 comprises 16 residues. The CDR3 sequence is CSARDDSGGALDTQYF. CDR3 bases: TGCAGTGCTAGAGATGACAGCGGGGGGGCCTTAGATACGCAGTATTTT.

The CDR3 DNA reads as TGTGCCAGTAGTATTGAAGGGTTCGAGCAGTACTTC. Translated: CASSIEGFEQYF. V is TRBV19 and J is TRBJ2-7; no firm D call. The CDR3 has 12 residues. Per the germline V gene, CDR1 is LNHDA and CDR2 is SQIVND (reference sequence). The V gene lost 3 bases and the J gene lost 6 bases, with 9 bases spanning the gap.

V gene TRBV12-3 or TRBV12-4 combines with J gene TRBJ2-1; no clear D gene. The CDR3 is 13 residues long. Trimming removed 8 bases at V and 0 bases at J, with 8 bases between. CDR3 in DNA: TGTGCCAGCGGTTCCTCCTCCTACAATGAGCAGTTCTTC. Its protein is CASGSSSYNEQFF.

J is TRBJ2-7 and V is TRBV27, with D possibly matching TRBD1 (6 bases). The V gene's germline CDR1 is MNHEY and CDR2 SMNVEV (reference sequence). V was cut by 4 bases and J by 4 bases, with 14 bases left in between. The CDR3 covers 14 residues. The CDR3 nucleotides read TGTGCCAGCAGTTCAGGGGTTGTCCCTTACGAGCAGTACTTC. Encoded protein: CASSSGVVPYEQYF.

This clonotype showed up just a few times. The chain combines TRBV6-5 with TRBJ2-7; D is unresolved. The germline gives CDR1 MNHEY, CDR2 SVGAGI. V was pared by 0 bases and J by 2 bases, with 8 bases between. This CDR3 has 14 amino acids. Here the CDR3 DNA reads TGTGCCAGCAGTTACTCGTTACCTACCTACGAGCAGTACTTC. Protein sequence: CASSYSLPTYEQYF.

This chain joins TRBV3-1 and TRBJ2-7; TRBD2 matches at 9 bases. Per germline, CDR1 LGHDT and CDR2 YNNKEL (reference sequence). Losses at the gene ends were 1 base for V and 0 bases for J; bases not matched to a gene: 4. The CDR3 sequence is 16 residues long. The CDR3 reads CASSQVIAGVSYEQYF. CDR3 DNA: TGTGCCAGCAGCCAAGTGATAGCGGGGGTCTCCTACGAGCAGTACTTC.

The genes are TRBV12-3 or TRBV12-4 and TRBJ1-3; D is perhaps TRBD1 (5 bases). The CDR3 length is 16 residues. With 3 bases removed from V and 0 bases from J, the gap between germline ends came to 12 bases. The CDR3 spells CASSFRGASSGNTIYF. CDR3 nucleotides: TGTGCCAGCAGTTTCCGAGGGGCCAGCTCTGGAAACACCATATATTTT.

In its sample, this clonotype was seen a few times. The CDR3 DNA sequence: TGCAGTGCTAGGGAGGGGGGGCGAGAGACCCAGTACTTC. It codes for CSAREGGRETQYF. The chain is built from TRBV20-1 and TRBJ2-5, with D perhaps TRBD2 (7 bases). The V gene's germline CDR1 is DFQATT and CDR2 SNEGSKA (reference sequence). The CDR3 has 13 amino acids. V lost 3 bases, J lost 4 bases, and 12 bases lay in between.

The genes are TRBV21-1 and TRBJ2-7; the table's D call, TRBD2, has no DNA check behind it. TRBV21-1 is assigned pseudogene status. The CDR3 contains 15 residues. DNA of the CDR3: TGTGCCAGCAGCACTGGGACTAGCGAGGGAAAACGGCAGTACTTC. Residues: CASSTGTSEGKRQYF.

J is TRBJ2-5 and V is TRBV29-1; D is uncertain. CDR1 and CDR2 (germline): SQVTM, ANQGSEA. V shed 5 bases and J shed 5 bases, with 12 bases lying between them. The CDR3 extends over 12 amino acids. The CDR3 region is CSVKRPGETQYF. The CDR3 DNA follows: TGCAGCGTTAAACGGCCCGGCGAGACCCAGTACTTC.

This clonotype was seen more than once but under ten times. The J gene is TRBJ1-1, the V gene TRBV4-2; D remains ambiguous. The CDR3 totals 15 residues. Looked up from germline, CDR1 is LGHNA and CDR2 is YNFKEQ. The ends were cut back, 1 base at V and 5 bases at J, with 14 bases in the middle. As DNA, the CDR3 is TGTGCCAGCAGCCAAGTTTTGGAGGAGTGGACTGAAGCTTTCTTT. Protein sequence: CASSQVLEEWTEAFF.

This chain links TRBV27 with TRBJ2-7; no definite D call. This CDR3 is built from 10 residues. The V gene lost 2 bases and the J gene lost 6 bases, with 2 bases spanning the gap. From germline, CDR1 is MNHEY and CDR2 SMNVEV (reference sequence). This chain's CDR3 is CASSLPEQYF. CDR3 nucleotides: TGTGCCAGCAGTTTACCCGAGCAGTACTTC.

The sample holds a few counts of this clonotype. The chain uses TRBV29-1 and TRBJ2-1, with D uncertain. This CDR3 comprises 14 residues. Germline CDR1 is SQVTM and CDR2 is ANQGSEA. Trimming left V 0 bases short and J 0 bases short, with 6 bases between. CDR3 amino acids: CSVEDPDSYNEQFF. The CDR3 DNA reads TGCAGCGTTGAAGATCCGGACTCCTACAATGAGCAGTTCTTC.

CDR3 DNA: TGTGCCAGCAGTTACTCTCAGACAGCAGATACGCAGTATTTT. It is translated as CASSYSQTADTQYF. The rearrangement joins TRBV6-2 or TRBV6-3 to TRBJ2-3; possible D gene TRBD1, 5 bases. CDR3 length equals 14 residues. The V end lost 0 bases, the J end lost 4 bases, and 8 bases lay between the germline ends. Germline loops: CDR1 MNHEY, CDR2 SVGEGT.

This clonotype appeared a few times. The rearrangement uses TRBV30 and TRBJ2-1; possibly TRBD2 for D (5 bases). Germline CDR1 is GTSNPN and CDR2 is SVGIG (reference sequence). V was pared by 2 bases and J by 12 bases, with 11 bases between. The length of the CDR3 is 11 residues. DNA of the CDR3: TGTGCCTGGAGTCGGGGTGATGGGCAGTTCTTC. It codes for CAWSRGDGQFF.

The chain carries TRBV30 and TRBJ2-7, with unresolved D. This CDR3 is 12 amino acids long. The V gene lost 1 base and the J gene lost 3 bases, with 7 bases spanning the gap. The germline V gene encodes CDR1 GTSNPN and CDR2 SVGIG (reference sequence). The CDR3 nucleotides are TGTGCCTGGAGTGAAATTGGCTACGAGCAGTACTTC. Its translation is CAWSEIGYEQYF. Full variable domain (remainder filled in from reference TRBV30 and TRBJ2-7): SQTIHQWPATLVQPVGSPLSLECTVEGTSNPNLYWYRQAAGRGLQLLFYSVGIGQISSEVPQNLSASRPQDRQFILSSKKLLLSDSGFYLCAWSEIGYEQYFGPGTRLTVT.

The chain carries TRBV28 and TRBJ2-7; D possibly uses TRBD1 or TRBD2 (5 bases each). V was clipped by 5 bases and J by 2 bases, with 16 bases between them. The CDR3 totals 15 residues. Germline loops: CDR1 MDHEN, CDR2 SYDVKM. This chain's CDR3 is CASSPPGTGTYEQYF. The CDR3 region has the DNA TGTGCCAGCAGTCCCCCCGGGACGGGGACCTACGAGCAGTACTTC.

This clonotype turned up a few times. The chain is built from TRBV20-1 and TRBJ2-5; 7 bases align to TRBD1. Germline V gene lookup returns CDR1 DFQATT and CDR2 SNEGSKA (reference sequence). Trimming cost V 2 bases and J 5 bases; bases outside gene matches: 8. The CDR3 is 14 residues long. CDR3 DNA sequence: TGCAGTGCTAGACGACAGGGTTCGGGGGAGACCCAGTACTTC. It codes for CSARRQGSGETQYF.

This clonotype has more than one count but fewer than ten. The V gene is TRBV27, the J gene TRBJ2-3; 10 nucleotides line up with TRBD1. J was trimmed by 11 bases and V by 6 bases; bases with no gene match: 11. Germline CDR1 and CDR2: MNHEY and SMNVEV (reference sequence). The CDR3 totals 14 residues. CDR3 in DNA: TGTGCCAGCAGCCCCGGGACAGGGGTCGGCGGGCAGTATTTT. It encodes CASSPGTGVGGQYF.

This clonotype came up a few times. This CDR3 is CASSDLDVRIQYF. In DNA form, the CDR3 reads TGTGCCAGCAGCGACCTGGATGTCCGCATTCAGTACTTC. This rearrangement joins TRBV27 to TRBJ2-4; D is ambiguous. The V and J ends lost 6 bases and 9 bases respectively, with 15 bases between them. CDR1 is MNHEY, CDR2 SMNVEV, per germline (reference sequence). The length of the CDR3 is 13 residues.

The CDR3 spells CASSYRDRGPELETQYF. The CDR3 DNA sequence: TGTGCCAGCAGTTACCGGGACAGGGGGCCCGAGTTGGAGACCCAGTACTTC. This chain joins TRBV12-3 or TRBV12-4 and TRBJ2-5, with 12 nucleotides matching TRBD1. This CDR3 has 17 amino acids. V lost 4 bases, J lost 5 bases, and 11 bases stayed unmatched.

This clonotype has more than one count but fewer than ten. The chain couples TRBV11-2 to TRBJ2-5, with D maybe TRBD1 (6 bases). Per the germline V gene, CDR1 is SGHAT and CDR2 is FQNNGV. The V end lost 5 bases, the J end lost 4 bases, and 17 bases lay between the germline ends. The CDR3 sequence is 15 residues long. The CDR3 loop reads CASSLDRSLGETQYF. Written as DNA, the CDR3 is TGTGCCAGCAGCCTCGACAGGTCTCTGGGAGAGACCCAGTACTTC.

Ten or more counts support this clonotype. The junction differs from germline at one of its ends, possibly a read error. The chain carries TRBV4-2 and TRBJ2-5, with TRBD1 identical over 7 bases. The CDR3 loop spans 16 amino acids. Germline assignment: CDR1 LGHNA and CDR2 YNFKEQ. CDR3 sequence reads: CASSQGGEGAQETQYF. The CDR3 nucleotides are TGTGCCAGCAGTCAAGGTGGTGAGGGGGCCCAAGAGACCCAGTACTTC.

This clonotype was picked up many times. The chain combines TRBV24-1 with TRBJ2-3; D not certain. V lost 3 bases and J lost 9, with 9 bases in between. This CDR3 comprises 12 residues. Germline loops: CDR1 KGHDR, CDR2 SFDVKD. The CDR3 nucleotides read TGTGCCACCAGTGATGGATATGGCACGCAGTATTTT. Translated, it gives CATSDGYGTQYF.

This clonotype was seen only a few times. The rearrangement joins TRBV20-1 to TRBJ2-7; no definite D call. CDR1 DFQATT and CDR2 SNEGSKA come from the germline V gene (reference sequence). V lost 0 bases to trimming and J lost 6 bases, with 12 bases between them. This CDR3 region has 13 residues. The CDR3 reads CSARDWGRSEQYF. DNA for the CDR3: TGCAGTGCTAGAGATTGGGGTAGGAGCGAGCAGTACTTC.